Following are 21 T cell receptor beta chains from one sample sequenced in a study of blood T cells in healthy people across ages. With a J-beta primer mix and a sample-barcoded 5' primer, a second PCR ran roughly 6 to 11 cycles. In TCRdb, the 5' RACE reads were re-called with MiXCR into one record per CDR3 protein. The table lists more than 650,000 distinct CDR3 sequences, around a fifth of them singletons. The sequencing input was blood. These TCRs come from a man between 65 and 85 years old in good health.

The genes are TRBV18 and TRBJ2-1, with 7 nucleotides matching TRBD1. The J call may be mistaken, given a closer DNA end match to TRBJ2-7. The germline V gene has CDR1 KGHSH and CDR2 LQKENI. The CDR3 sequence is 14 residues long. The chain's CDR3 is CASSLTGQSYEQYF. DNA of the CDR3: TGTGCCAGCTCACTTACGGGACAGTCCTACGAGCAGTACTTC.

This chain links TRBV10-2 with TRBJ2-5, with 12 bases matching TRBD2. TRBJ2-1 explains the end of the DNA better; the J call may be wrong. This CDR3 spans 14 amino acids. Germline assignment: CDR1 WSHSY and CDR2 SAAADI. DNA for the CDR3: TGCGCCAGCAGACTAGCGGGAGGAACTTCTGAGCAGTTCTTC. The encoded protein is CASRLAGGTSEQFF.

This clonotype was seen a few times. This rearrangement joins TRBV27 to TRBJ2-7; 7 bases are shared with TRBD1. Germline V CDR1 and CDR2: MNHEY, SMNVEV (reference sequence). This CDR3 is built from 13 residues. V trimming: 8 bases; J trimming: 2 bases; junction bases outside the gene matches: 6. CDR3: CASSRTGAYEQYF. The DNA of the CDR3 is TGTGCCAGCTCTCGAACAGGGGCCTACGAGCAGTACTTC.

This rearrangement joins TRBV19 to TRBJ2-6, with D tentatively TRBD2 (5 bases). Germline V gene sequence: CDR1 LNHDA, CDR2 SQIVND (reference sequence). The germline V and J ends were trimmed by 6 bases and 11 bases, with 11 bases remaining between them. The CDR3 is 12 residues long. Here the CDR3 DNA reads TGTGCCAGTAGACTTGGAGCGGACGTCCTGACTTTC. Translation: CASRLGADVLTF.

This clonotype was detected only a few times. This rearrangement joins TRBV7-9 to TRBJ2-5; the D gene is possibly TRBD2 (6 bases). CDR3 length equals 15 residues. V lost 2 bases and J lost 6, with 16 bases in between. Germline V gene lookup returns CDR1 SEHNR and CDR2 FQNEAQ (reference sequence). The CDR3 region is CASSLSGAFGQTQYF. In nucleotides, the CDR3 is TGTGCCAGCAGCTTATCGGGAGCTTTTGGTCAGACCCAGTACTTC.

This clonotype was picked up a small number of times. V usage is TRBV13 and J usage is TRBJ1-5; D is uncertain. The CDR3 is made up of 13 amino acids. CDR1 and CDR2 (germline): PRHDT, FYEKMQ (reference sequence). V lost 5 bases to trimming and J lost 5 bases, with 10 bases between them. CDR3 amino acids: CASSTRNYQPQHF. The CDR3 nucleotides are TGTGCCAGCAGCACCCGGAACTATCAGCCCCAGCATTTT.

This rearrangement joins TRBV7-9 to TRBJ2-1, with no clear D. CDR1 is SEHNR and CDR2 is FQNEAQ in the germline V gene (reference sequence). The CDR3 contains 16 residues. Trimming removed 5 bases at V and 0 bases at J, with 14 bases between. The CDR3 sequence: CASSPRTESSYNEQFF. CDR3 sequence (DNA): TGTGCCAGCAGCCCCAGGACGGAAAGCTCCTACAATGAGCAGTTCTTC.

This clonotype was observed a few times. The J gene is TRBJ2-1, the V gene TRBV7-9; 10 bases map to TRBD2. With V trimmed by 0 bases and J by 5 bases, 10 bases remained unmatched. The CDR3 is 18 residues long. Germline CDR1 SEHNR, CDR2 FQNEAQ (reference sequence). The CDR3 nucleotides read TGTGCCAGCAGCTTAGCGCTACTAGCGGGACCCCGGGACAATGAGCAGTTCTTC. It encodes CASSLALLAGPRDNEQFF.

This clonotype has just a few counts. The chain recombines TRBV7-6 with TRBJ1-1; TRBD1 aligns across 7 bases. Germline V gene sequence: CDR1 SGHVS, CDR2 FNYEAQ. V gave up 3 bases and J gave up 14 bases; unmatched junction bases: 9. This CDR3 region has 12 residues. Here the CDR3 DNA reads TGTGCCAGCAGCTTGACAGGGCCGTCCTTATTCTTT. Amino acids: CASSLTGPSLFF.

This clonotype was counted at least ten times. V usage is TRBV6-2 or TRBV6-3 and J usage is TRBJ1-4, with a tentative D call TRBD1 (6 bases). V was clipped by 6 bases and J by 2 bases, with 10 bases between them. The CDR3 runs 14 residues. CDR1 and CDR2 (germline): MNHEY, SVGEGT. CDR3 DNA: TGTGCCAGCAGACCTACAGGGACTAATGAAAAACTGTTTTTT. This codes for CASRPTGTNEKLFF.

The chain recombines TRBV5-5 with TRBJ1-1, with 11 bases that match TRBD1. V was clipped by 3 bases and J by 3 bases; unmatched bases: 10. The CDR3 is 17 amino acids. CDR1 is SGHKS and CDR2 is YYEKEE in the germline V gene (reference sequence). Here the CDR3 reads CASSSVPGQGVDTEAFF. In DNA form, the CDR3 reads TGTGCCAGCAGCTCAGTCCCGGGACAGGGGGTGGACACTGAAGCTTTCTTT.

The rearrangement links TRBV19 to TRBJ1-1, with D unresolved. The germline gives CDR1 LNHDA, CDR2 SQIVND (reference sequence). The CDR3 covers 15 residues. Trimming took 5 bases from V and 0 from J, leaving 13 bases between them. CDR3 DNA: TGTGCCAGTAGTTCCCGAGGAGCTTTGAACACTGAAGCTTTCTTT. Protein product: CASSSRGALNTEAFF.

Many counts were recorded for this clonotype. The chain uses TRBV6-5 and TRBJ2-2; unclear D gene. The CDR3 sequence is 11 residues long. Germline CDR1 and CDR2: MNHEY and SVGAGI. V lost 6 bases to trimming and J lost 7 bases, with 6 bases between them. CDR3 in amino acids: CASRFNGELFF. Here the CDR3 DNA reads TGTGCCAGCAGATTTAACGGGGAGCTGTTTTTT.

The chain joins TRBV5-6 to TRBJ2-7; no reliable D call. V was cut by 2 bases and J by 3 bases, with 9 bases left in between. Germline V gene lookup returns CDR1 SGHDT and CDR2 YYEEEE. The CDR3 contains 13 residues. CDR3 DNA sequence: TGTGCCAGCAGCTTAGCACGCGTCTACGAGCAGTACTTC. The encoded protein is CASSLARVYEQYF.

This clonotype appeared many times. The chain links TRBV7-9 to TRBJ2-5, with a possible D match to TRBD1 (5 bases). Germline V gene sequence: CDR1 SEHNR, CDR2 FQNEAQ (reference sequence). The CDR3 runs to 14 residues. Trimming pared 2 bases from V and 4 bases from J, leaving 11 bases between. The CDR3 nucleotides read TGTGCCAGCAGCTTAACAGGCGGCGGAGAGACCCAGTACTTC. Its translation is CASSLTGGGETQYF.

This clonotype has just a few counts. V and J are TRBV29-1 and TRBJ2-4; either TRBD1 or TRBD2 may supply D (6 bases each). V lost 6 bases and J 4 bases, leaving 19 bases between the germline ends. Germline V gives CDR1 SQVTM, CDR2 ANQGSEA. This CDR3 comprises 15 residues. The CDR3 sequence: CSVSRGALAKNIQYF. In nucleotides, the CDR3 is TGCAGCGTCTCGAGGGGGGCGCTTGCTAAAAACATTCAGTACTTC.

The V and J genes are TRBV6-2 or TRBV6-3 and TRBJ1-1; D is perhaps TRBD1 (6 bases). The length of the CDR3 is 14 residues. Germline-derived CDR1 and CDR2 are MNHEY and SVGEGT. Trimming removed 5 bases from V and 1 base from J, with 11 bases in between. In DNA, the CDR3 is TGTGCCAGCAGTAAACAGGGTGGGAACACTGAAGCTTTCTTT. This gives the protein CASSKQGGNTEAFF.

This clonotype was seen a few times. The V call is TRBV29-1, the J call TRBJ2-7; D not certain. The J call may be incorrect, as the DNA end agrees better with TRBJ2-1. The CDR3 has 12 residues. Germline CDR1 SQVTM, CDR2 ANQGSEA. CDR3 nucleotide sequence: TGCAGCGTTGAAGGACGGAGTATTGGGCAGTTCTTC. Translation gives CSVEGRSIGQFF.

This clonotype occurred many times. V and J are TRBV4-1 and TRBJ2-3; 12 bases match TRBD2. V gave up 0 bases and J gave up 3 bases; unmatched junction bases: 7. The CDR3 is 18 residues long. Germline lookup yields CDR1 MGHRA and CDR2 YSYEKL. The CDR3 region is CASSQEETSGGRTDTQYF. CDR3 DNA: TGCGCCAGCAGCCAAGAGGAAACTAGCGGGGGGAGAACAGATACGCAGTATTTT.

This clonotype was observed a few times. The chain links TRBV6-2 or TRBV6-3 to TRBJ2-1; 10 nucleotides align to TRBD2. The CDR3 spans 15 residues. V dropped 0 bases and J dropped 8; count of bases not matched to a gene: 4. Germline CDR1 reads MNHEY; CDR2 reads SVGEGT. The CDR3 nucleotides are TGTGCCAGCAGTTACTCTATAGCGGGAGGATATGAGCAGTTCTTC. The encoded protein is CASSYSIAGGYEQFF.

The chain combines TRBV30 with TRBJ2-3; TRBD1 matches at 9 bases. CDR3 length: 15 amino acids. Germline V gene data show CDR1 as GTSNPN and CDR2 as SVGIG (reference sequence). The ends lost 3 bases at V and 2 bases at J; junction bases unmatched: 6. The CDR3 loop reads CAWSADRGNTDTQYF. The CDR3, as DNA: TGTGCCTGGAGCGCCGACAGGGGGAACACAGATACGCAGTATTTT.